Below, 11 T cell receptor beta chains from the same sample are listed, as sequenced in a study of control samples from healthy donors and cancer patients. TCRdb keeps only in-frame clones here, not all; method: immunoSEQ multiplex PCR. The table lists about 170,000 clones, around 90% of them singletons. Input material: blood. The receptors originated from a man aged 30 to 45 in good health.

The chain has TRBV11-2 and TRBJ2-1; perhaps TRBD1 as D (5 bases). V shed 5 bases and J shed 9 bases, with 11 bases lying between them. The CDR3 length is 12 residues. Germline V lookup: CDR1 SGHAT, CDR2 FQNNGV. The CDR3 spells CASSDQGSEQFF. DNA of the CDR3: TGTGCCAGCAGCGATCAGGGAAGTGAGCAGTTCTTC.

The table lists this clone with a count of one. V is TRBV19 and J is TRBJ2-1, with D uncertain. From germline, CDR1 is LNHDA and CDR2 SQIVND (reference sequence). There are 12 residues in the CDR3. The V end was cut by 7 bases, the J end by 3 bases, with 7 bases between. This CDR3 is CASTSRYNEQFF. CDR3 in DNA: TGTGCCAGTACTTCCCGCTACAATGAGCAGTTCTTC. The full variable domain, its missing parts supplied by reference TRBV19 and TRBJ2-1, is DGGITQSPKYLFRKEGQNVTLSCEQNLNHDAMYWYRQDPGQGLRLIYYSQIVNDFQKGDIAEGYSVSREKKESFPLTVTSAQKNPTAFYLCASTSRYNEQFFGPGTRLTVL.

The chain joins TRBV7-3 to TRBJ2-1; TRBD2 matches at 9 bases. In germline, CDR1 is SGHTA, CDR2 FQGTGA. Trimming took 3 bases from V and 7 from J; bases not matched to a gene: 7. The CDR3 runs 15 residues. The CDR3 sequence is CASSFGESGGNEQFF. CDR3 sequence (DNA): TGTGCCAGCAGCTTCGGAGAAAGCGGGGGGAATGAGCAGTTCTTC. Using reference TRBV7-3 and TRBJ2-1 for the parts outside the CDR3, the full variable domain is GAGVSQTPSNKVTEKGKYVELRCDPISGHTALYWYRQSLGQGPEFLIYFQGTGAADDSGLPNDRFFAVRPEGSVSTLKIQRTERGDSAVYLCASSFGESGGNEQFFGPGTRLTVL.

This chain connects TRBV6-5 to TRBJ1-2, with 7 bases fitting TRBD1. Germline-derived CDR1 and CDR2 are MNHEY and SVGAGI. This CDR3 region has 16 residues. With 0 bases clipped from V and 8 bases from J, the junction kept 12 bases outside the gene matches. In DNA, the CDR3 is TGTGCCAGCAGTTACTCGAGTGGGGAGGGGGCGCGAGGCTACACCTTC. Its translation: CASSYSSGEGARGYTF.

The genes are TRBV5-6 and TRBJ1-4; 11 bases match TRBD1. V was pared by 4 bases and J by 0 bases, with 5 bases of the junction left unmatched. Looked up from germline, CDR1 is SGHDT and CDR2 is YYEEEE. CDR3 length: 17 amino acids. The CDR3 loop is CASSPGQGGSTNEKLFF. The CDR3 DNA is TGTGCCAGCAGCCCGGGACAGGGGGGTTCAACTAATGAAAAACTGTTTTTT. The full variable domain, with the rest looked up from reference TRBV5-6 and TRBJ1-4, is DAGVTQSPTHLIKTRGQQVTLRCSPKSGHDTVSWYQQALGQGPQFIFQYYEEEERQRGNFPDRFSGHQFPNYSSELNVNALLLGDSALYLCASSPGQGGSTNEKLFFGSGTQLSVL.

The V gene is TRBV10-3, the J gene TRBJ2-3; 10 bases agree with TRBD2. V dropped 6 bases and J dropped 4; count of bases not matched to a gene: 7. The CDR3 loop spans 15 amino acids. Germline V gene data show CDR1 as ENHRY and CDR2 as SYGVKD. CDR3 residues: CAISPTSGKADTQYF. The CDR3 DNA is TGTGCCATCAGCCCTACTAGCGGGAAGGCAGATACGCAGTATTTT.

This chain connects TRBV5-8 to TRBJ1-5, with TRBD1 as a possible D gene (6 bases). V lost 8 bases to trimming and J lost 7 bases, with 19 bases between them. CDR1 and CDR2 from the germline V gene are SGHTS and YDEGEE. This CDR3 contains 14 residues. Written as DNA, the CDR3 is TGTGCCAGTACAGGGAGTTGGGTCGGCCAGCCCCAGCATTTT. Amino acids: CASTGSWVGQPQHF.

The J gene is TRBJ2-5, the V gene TRBV19; 9 bases are a match to TRBD1. There are 15 residues in the CDR3. Per the germline V gene, CDR1 is LNHDA and CDR2 is SQIVND (reference sequence). V shed 7 bases and J 3 bases; nucleotides not matched to a gene: 9. The DNA for the CDR3 is TGTGCCAGTAAACAGAAGACAGGGGGTGAAGAGACCCAGTACTTC. Residues: CASKQKTGGEETQYF.

The rearrangement links TRBV14 to TRBJ2-7, with a weak D call TRBD1 (5 bases). Germline CDR1 and CDR2: SGHDN and FVKESK. The germline V and J ends were trimmed by 2 bases and 2 bases, with 10 bases remaining between them. This CDR3 is 14 amino acids long. CDR3 in DNA: TGTGCCAGCAGCCAATGGGTAGGGGCCTACGAGCAGTACTTC. This sequence encodes CASSQWVGAYEQYF.

V gene TRBV14 combines with J gene TRBJ2-7; D is unresolved. V dropped 4 bases and J dropped 7 bases, with 11 bases sitting between them. Germline V lookup: CDR1 SGHDN, CDR2 FVKESK. The CDR3 length is 12 residues. The CDR3 spells CASSPVGREQYF. In DNA form, the CDR3 reads TGTGCCAGCAGCCCCGTGGGTCGGGAGCAGTACTTC.

This chain uses TRBV7-9 with TRBJ2-1; 9 bases are shared with TRBD1. The ends lost 5 bases at V and 1 base at J; junction bases unmatched: 6. The CDR3 has 16 residues. Germline assignment: CDR1 SEHNR and CDR2 FQNEAQ (reference sequence). This CDR3 is CASSPPGQGSYNEQFF. The CDR3 nucleotides are TGTGCCAGCAGCCCTCCGGGACAGGGATCCTACAATGAGCAGTTCTTC.